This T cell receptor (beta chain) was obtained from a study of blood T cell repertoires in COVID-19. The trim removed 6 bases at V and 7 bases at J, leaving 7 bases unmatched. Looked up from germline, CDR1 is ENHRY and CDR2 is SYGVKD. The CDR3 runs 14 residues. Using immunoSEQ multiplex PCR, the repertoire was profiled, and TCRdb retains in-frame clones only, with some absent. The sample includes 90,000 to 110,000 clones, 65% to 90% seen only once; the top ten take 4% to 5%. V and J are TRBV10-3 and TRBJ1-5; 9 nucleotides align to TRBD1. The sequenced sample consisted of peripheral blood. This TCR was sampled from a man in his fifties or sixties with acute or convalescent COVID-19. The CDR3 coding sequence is TGTGCCATCAGGGCGGACAGGGGTGGACAGCCCCAGCATTTT. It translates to CAIRADRGGQPQHF.